Shown below are 8 T cell receptor beta chains from a single sample sequenced in a study of blood T cell repertoires in COVID-19. Assay used: immunoSEQ multiplex PCR; TCRdb lists only in-frame clones, some missing. The sample has 300,000 to 450,000 clones, roughly 90% seen once. Sequencing input: peripheral blood. These TCRs come from a woman under 40 with COVID-19, enrolled during active disease.

V usage is TRBV18 and J usage is TRBJ1-4; 10 bases are shared with TRBD1. Germline assignment: CDR1 KGHSH and CDR2 LQKENI. There are 16 residues in the CDR3. J gave up 5 bases and V 3 bases, and 6 bases lay outside the gene matches. The CDR3 DNA reads as TGTGCCAGCTCACCCGAACCGGGACAGGGGAATGAAAAACTGTTTTTT. Encoded protein: CASSPEPGQGNEKLFF.

V gene TRBV3-1 (or the pseudogene TRBV3-2) combines with J gene TRBJ1-5; 8 nucleotides line up with TRBD1. Germline V gene sequence: CDR1 LGHDT, CDR2 YNNKEL (reference sequence). Unmatched junction bases numbered 4, after V lost 1 base and J lost 2 bases. The CDR3 has 16 residues. The CDR3 here is CASSQGTDRGNQPQHF. For the CDR3, the DNA is TGTGCCAGCAGCCAAGGGACGGACAGGGGCAATCAGCCCCAGCATTTT.

The chain uses TRBV7-9 and TRBJ1-5; 8 nucleotides line up with TRBD1. Germline lookup yields CDR1 SEHNR and CDR2 FQNEAQ (reference sequence). The CDR3 spans 16 residues. J lost 5 bases, V lost 4 bases, and 10 bases had no gene match. CDR3 bases: TGTGCCAGCAGCTCCCATGTGGCAGGGGGCGATCAGCCCCAGCATTTT. It yields the protein CASSSHVAGGDQPQHF.

This sequence joins TRBV27 and TRBJ2-5; perhaps TRBD2 as D (5 bases). The CDR3 extends over 14 amino acids. Germline V gene lookup returns CDR1 MNHEY and CDR2 SMNVEV (reference sequence). V gave up 5 bases and J gave up 2 bases, with 12 bases separating them. CDR3 sequence: CASSPTRAQETQYF. The CDR3 DNA sequence: TGTGCCAGCAGTCCCACGCGGGCGCAAGAGACCCAGTACTTC.

The chain employs TRBV3-1 (or the pseudogene TRBV3-2) and TRBJ2-7; 14 bases are shared with TRBD2. The V gene end was trimmed by 9 bases and the J gene end by 3 bases; junction bases not matched to a gene: 13. Germline V gives CDR1 LGHDT, CDR2 YNNKEL (reference sequence). The CDR3 length is 17 residues. The CDR3 DNA sequence: TGTGCCAGTCCCGCGACCCGGACTAGCGGGAGGAGCTACGAGCAGTACGTC. Its translation: CASPATRTSGRSYEQYV.

This rearrangement joins TRBV3-1 (or the pseudogene TRBV3-2) to TRBJ1-5; possible D gene TRBD1, 6 bases. Germline CDR1 and CDR2: LGHDT and YNNKEL (reference sequence). The CDR3 is 15 amino acids. Trimming took 0 bases from V and 6 from J, leaving 12 bases between them. This CDR3 is CASSQDRGGGQPQHF. CDR3 nucleotide sequence: TGTGCCAGCAGCCAAGATCGGGGAGGGGGTCAGCCCCAGCATTTT.

The V gene is TRBV6-5, the J gene TRBJ1-5; 9 bases are shared with TRBD1. Per the germline V gene, CDR1 is MNHEY and CDR2 is SVGAGI. The V gene end was trimmed by 5 bases and the J gene end by 5 bases; junction bases not matched to a gene: 1. The CDR3 length is 13 residues. CDR3 in DNA: TGTGCCAGCAGTAGGGACAGGGATCAGCCCCAGCATTTT. Its protein is CASSRDRDQPQHF.

This clone showed up just a few times. V and J are TRBV6-1 and TRBJ2-2, with D maybe TRBD1 (5 bases). The CDR3 extends over 14 amino acids. Germline assignment: CDR1 MNHNS and CDR2 SASEGT. The V end was cut by 3 bases, the J end by 4 bases, with 9 bases between. CDR3 coding DNA: TGTGCCAGCAGTGATAGGGGATCCACCGGGGAGCTGTTTTTT. This encodes CASSDRGSTGELFF.